This record concerns one TCR beta chain sequence. The data originate from a study of blood T cell repertoires in COVID-19. Study summary: COVID-19 samples, acute and convalescent, were from the United States, Italy and Spain. Sources were T cells, B-cell-depleted T cells, or PBMCs; the material itself was cDNA or gDNA.

In the original analysis: By means of reference gene primer amplification, nucleated cell counts were estimated. The protocol was immunoSEQ multiplex PCR, while the TCRdb copy is restricted to in-frame clones and leaves out a portion. V and J calls and clone size are those listed in that table; D and trimming were worked out from the DNA. The data show a few hundred thousand clones, 70% to 85% seen once. In germline, CDR1 is SNHLY, CDR2 FYNNEI. The CDR3 extends over 14 amino acids. Trimming at V came to 6 bases and at J to 6 bases, leaving 6 bases not matched to a gene. The sequence was obtained from a man aged 45 to 65 with active or convalescent COVID-19. The rearrangement joins TRBV2 to TRBJ2-1, with TRBD1 matching 9 bases. The specimen was peripheral blood. The CDR3 sequence is CASSKQGAGNEQFF. CDR3 in DNA: TGTGCCAGCAGCAAACAGGGGGCTGGCAATGAGCAGTTCTTC.